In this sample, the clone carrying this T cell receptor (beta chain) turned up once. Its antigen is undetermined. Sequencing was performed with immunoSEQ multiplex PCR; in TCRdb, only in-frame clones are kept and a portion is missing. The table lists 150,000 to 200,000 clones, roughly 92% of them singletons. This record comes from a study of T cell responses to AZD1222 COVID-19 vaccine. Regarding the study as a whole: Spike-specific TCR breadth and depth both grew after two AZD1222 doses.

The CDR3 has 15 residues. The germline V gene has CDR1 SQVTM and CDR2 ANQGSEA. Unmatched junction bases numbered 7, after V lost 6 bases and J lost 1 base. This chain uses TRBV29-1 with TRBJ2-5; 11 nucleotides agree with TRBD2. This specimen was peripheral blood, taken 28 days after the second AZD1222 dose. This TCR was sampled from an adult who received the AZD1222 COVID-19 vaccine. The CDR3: CSVSLAGGLQETQYF. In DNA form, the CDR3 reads TGCAGCGTCAGCCTAGCGGGAGGACTCCAAGAGACCCAGTACTTC.